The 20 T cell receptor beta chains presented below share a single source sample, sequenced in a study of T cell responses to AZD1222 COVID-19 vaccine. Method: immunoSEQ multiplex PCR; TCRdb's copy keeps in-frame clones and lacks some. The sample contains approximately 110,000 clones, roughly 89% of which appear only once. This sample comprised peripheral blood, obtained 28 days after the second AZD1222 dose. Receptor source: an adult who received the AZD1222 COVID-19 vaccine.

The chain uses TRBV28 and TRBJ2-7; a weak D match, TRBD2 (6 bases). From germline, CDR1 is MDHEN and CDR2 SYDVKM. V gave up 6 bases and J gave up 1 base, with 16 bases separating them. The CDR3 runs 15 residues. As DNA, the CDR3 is TGTGCCAGCAGGCGCGGCGGGGTGGGGTCCTACGAGCAGTACTTC. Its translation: CASRRGGVGSYEQYF.

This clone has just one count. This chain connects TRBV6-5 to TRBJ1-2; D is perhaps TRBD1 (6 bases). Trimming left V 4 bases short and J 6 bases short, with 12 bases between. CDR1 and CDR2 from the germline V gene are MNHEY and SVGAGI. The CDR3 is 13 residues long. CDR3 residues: CASSSTGRHGYTF. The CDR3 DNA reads TGTGCCAGCAGTTCTACAGGGAGGCATGGCTACACCTTC.

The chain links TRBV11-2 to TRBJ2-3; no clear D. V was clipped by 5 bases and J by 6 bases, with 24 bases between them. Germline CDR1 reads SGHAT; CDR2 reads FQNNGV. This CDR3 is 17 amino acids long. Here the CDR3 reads CASSLYRPRLRSDTQYF. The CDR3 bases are TGTGCCAGCAGCCTATACCGCCCTCGGCTGCGATCGGATACGCAGTATTTT. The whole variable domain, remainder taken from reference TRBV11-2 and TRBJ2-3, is EAGVAQSPRYKIIEKRQSVAFWCNPISGHATLYWYQQILGQGPKLLIQFQNNGVVDDSQLPKDRFSAERLKGVDSTLKIQPAKLEDSAVYLCASSLYRPRLRSDTQYFGPGTRLTVL.

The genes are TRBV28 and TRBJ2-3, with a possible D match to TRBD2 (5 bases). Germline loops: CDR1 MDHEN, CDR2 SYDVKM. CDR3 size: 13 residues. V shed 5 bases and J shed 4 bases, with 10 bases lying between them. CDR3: CASSLASADTQYF. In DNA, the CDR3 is TGTGCCAGCAGTCTAGCCTCAGCAGATACGCAGTATTTT.

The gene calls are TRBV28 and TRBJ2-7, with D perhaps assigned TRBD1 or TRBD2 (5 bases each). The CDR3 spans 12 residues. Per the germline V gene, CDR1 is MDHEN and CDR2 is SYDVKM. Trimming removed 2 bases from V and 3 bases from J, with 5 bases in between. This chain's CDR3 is CASSLGGYEQYF. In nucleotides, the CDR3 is TGTGCCAGCAGTTTAGGGGGCTACGAGCAGTACTTC.

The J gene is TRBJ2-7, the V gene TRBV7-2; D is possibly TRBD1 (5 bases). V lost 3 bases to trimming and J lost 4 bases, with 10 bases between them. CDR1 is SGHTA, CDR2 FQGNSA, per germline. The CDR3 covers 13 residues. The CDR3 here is CASSFGAYYEQYF. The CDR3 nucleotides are TGTGCCAGCAGCTTTGGGGCCTATTACGAGCAGTACTTC.

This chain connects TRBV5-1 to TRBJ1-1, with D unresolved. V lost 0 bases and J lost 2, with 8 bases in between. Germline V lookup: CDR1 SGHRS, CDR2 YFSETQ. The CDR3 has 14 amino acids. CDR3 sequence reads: CASSLAASNTEAFF. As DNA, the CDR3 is TGCGCCAGCAGCTTGGCGGCCAGCAACACTGAAGCTTTCTTT.

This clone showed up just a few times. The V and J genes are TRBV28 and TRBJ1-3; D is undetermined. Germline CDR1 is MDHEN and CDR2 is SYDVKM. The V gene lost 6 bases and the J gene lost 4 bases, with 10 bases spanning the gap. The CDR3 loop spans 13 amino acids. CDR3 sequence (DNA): TGTGCCAGCAGCTACAGAGGCGGAAACACCATATATTTT. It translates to CASSYRGGNTIYF. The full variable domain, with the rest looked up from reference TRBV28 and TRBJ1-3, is DVKVTQSSRYLVKRTGEKVFLECVQDMDHENMFWYRQDPGLGLRLIYFSYDVKMKEKGDIPEGYSVSREKKERFSLILESASTNQTSMYLCASSYRGGNTIYFGEGSWLTVV.

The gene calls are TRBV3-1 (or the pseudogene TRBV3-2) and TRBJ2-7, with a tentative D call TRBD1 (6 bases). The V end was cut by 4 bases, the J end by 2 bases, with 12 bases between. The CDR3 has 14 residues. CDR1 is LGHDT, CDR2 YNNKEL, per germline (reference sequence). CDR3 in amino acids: CASSLRDNTYEQYF. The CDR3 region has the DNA TGTGCCAGCAGCCTCCGGGACAATACCTACGAGCAGTACTTC.

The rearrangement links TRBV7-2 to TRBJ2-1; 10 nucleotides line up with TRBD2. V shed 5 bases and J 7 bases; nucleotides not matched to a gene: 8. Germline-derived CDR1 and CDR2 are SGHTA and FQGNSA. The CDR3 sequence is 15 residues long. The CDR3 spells CASSPHGTSVNEQFF. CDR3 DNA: TGTGCCAGCAGCCCACACGGGACTAGCGTTAATGAGCAGTTCTTC.

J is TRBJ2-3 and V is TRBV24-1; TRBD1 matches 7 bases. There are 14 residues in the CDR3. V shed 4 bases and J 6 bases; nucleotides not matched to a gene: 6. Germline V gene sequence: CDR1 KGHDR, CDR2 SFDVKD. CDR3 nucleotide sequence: TGTGCCACCAGTGACCCGGACAGGCCCGATACGCAGTATTTT. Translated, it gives CATSDPDRPDTQYF.

The CDR3 loop is CASSFGGRAYEQYF. DNA of the CDR3: TGTGCCAGCAGCTTCGGGGGGAGGGCCTACGAGCAGTACTTC. The chain combines TRBV5-4 with TRBJ2-7, with TRBD2 identical over 7 bases. The junction had 4 bases not matched to a gene; V was cut back by 2 bases and J by 2 bases. The germline gives CDR1 SGHNT, CDR2 YYREEE (reference sequence). This CDR3 region has 14 residues.

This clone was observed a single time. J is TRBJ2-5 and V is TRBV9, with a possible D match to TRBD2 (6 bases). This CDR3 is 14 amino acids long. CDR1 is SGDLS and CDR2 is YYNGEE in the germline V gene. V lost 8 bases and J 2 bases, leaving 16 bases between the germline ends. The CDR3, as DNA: TGTGCCAGTTCGGGAGCGGGTGTGCAAGAGACCCAGTACTTC. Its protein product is CASSGAGVQETQYF.

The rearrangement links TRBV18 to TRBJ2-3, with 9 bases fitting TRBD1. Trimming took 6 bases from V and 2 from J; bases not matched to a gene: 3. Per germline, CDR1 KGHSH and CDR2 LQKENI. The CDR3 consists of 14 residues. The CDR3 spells CASSWDRATDTQYF. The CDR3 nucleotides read TGTGCCAGCTCGTGGGACAGGGCCACAGATACGCAGTATTTT. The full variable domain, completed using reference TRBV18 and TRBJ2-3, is NAGVMQNPRHLVRRRGQEARLRCSPMKGHSHVYWYRQLPEEGLKFMVYLQKENIIDESGMPKERFSAEFPKEGPSILRIQQVVRGDSAAYFCASSWDRATDTQYFGPGTRLTVL.

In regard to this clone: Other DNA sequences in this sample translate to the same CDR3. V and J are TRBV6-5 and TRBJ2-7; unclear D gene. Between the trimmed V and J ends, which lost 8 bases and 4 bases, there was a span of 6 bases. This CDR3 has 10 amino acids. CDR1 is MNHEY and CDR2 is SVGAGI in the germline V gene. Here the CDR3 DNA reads TGTGCCAGCGGTCGGTACGAGCAGTACTTC. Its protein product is CASGRYEQYF.

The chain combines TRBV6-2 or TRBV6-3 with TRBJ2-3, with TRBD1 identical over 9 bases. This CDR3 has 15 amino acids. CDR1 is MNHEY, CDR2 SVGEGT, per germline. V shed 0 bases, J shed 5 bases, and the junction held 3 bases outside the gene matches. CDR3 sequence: CASSYSTGGQDTQYF. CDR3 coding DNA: TGTGCCAGCAGTTACTCAACAGGGGGCCAAGATACGCAGTATTTT.

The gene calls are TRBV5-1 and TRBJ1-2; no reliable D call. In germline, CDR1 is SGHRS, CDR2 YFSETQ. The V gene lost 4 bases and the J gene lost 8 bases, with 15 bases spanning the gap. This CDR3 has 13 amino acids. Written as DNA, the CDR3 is TGCGCCAGCAGCCTGCAGGCAGGCCGGGGCTACACCTTC. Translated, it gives CASSLQAGRGYTF.

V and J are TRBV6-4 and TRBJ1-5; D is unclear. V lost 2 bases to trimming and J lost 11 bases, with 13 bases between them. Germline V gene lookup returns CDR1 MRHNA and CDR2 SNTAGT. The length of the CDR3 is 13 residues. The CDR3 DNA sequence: TGTGCCAGCAGTGACCCCGGTTGGGGAGCCCAGCATTTT. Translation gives CASSDPGWGAQHF.

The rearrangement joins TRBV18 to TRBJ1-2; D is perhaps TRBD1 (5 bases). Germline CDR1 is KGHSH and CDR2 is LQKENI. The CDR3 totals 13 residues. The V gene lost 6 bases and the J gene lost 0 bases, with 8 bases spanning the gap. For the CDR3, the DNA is TGTGCCAGCTCCCCGGGGGCTAACTATGGCTACACCTTC. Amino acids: CASSPGANYGYTF.

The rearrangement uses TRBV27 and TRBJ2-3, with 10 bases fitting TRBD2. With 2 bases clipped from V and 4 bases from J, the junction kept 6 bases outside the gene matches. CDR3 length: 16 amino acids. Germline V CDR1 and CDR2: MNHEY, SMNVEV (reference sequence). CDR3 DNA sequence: TGTGCCAGCAGTTTAGGAGCGGGAGGGCCCCCAGATACGCAGTATTTT. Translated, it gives CASSLGAGGPPDTQYF.